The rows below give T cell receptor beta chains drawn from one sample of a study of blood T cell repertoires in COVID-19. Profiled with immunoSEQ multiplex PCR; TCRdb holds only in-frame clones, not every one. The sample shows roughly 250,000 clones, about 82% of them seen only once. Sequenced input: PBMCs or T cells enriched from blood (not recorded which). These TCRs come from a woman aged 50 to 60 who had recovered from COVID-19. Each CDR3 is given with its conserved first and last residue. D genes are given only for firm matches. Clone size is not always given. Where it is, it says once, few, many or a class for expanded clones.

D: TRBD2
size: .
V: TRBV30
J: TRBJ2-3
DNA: TGTGCCTGGAAGTACGGGACTAGCGGGAGTAATACGCAGTATTTT
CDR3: CAWKYGTSGSNTQYF

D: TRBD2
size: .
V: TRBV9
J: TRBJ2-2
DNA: TGTGCCAGCAGCCTAAATCGGGGGCTAGCGGGAGACACCGGGGAGCTGTTTTTT
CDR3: CASSLNRGLAGDTGELFF

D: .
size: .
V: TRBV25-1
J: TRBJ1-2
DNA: TGTGCCAGCAGTGAATTGAACGAGCTGGTCTATGGCTACACCTTC
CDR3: CASSELNELVYGYTF

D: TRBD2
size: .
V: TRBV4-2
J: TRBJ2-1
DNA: TGTGCCAGCAGCCAATCCGGGACTAGCGGGAGCGAGAATGAGCAGTTCTTC
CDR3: CASSQSGTSGSENEQFF

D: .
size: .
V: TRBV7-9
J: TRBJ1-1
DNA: TGTGCCAGCAGCGCCCACCCGGGGGGGCGGAATCGTGTCACTGAAGCTTTCTTT
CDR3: CASSAHPGGRNRVTEAFF

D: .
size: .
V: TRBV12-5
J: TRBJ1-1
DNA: TGTGCTAGTGGTTCCTTCAGGGGAAGGAACACTGAAGCTTTCTTT
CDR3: CASGSFRGRNTEAFF

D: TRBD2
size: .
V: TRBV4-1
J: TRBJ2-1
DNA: TGCGCCAGCAGCCAAGATCGGCATAGCGGGGGGGCGGGTGACAATGAGCAGTTCTTC
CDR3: CASSQDRHSGGAGDNEQFF

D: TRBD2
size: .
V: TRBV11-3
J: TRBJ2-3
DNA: TGTGCCAGCAGCTTAAACCGGGGGGGGAGCACAGATACGCAGTATTTT
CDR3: CASSLNRGGSTDTQYF

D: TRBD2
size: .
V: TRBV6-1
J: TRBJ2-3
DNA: TGTGCCAGCAGTGATGGGGGGGGTCCAGATACGCAGTATTTT
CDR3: CASSDGGGPDTQYF

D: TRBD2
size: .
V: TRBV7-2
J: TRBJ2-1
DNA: TGTGCCAGCAGCGCAACGGTCGGCCTAGCGGGAGCGGGTGAGCAGTTCTTC
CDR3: CASSATVGLAGAGEQFF

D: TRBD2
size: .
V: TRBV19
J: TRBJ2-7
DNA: TGTGCCAGTAGTCCACTAACTAGCGGGAGGGCCTACGAGCAGTACTTC
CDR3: CASSPLTSGRAYEQYF

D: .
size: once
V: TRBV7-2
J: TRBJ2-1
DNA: TGTGCCAGCAGCTTACGGGACTCCTCCTACAATGAGCAGTTCTTC
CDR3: CASSLRDSSYNEQFF

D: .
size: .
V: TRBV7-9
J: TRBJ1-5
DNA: TGTGCCAGCAGCGAAGGGAGTTATAGCAATCAGCCCCAGCATTTT
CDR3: CASSEGSYSNQPQHF

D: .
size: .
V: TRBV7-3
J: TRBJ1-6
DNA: TGTGCCAGCAGCTTATCCCCCTCGCAGTCACCCCTCCACTTT
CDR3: CASSLSPSQSPLHF

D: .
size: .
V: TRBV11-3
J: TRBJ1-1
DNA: TGTGCCAGCAGCCAGGGGTCGGGTGGTGAAGCTTTCTTT
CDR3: CASSQGSGGEAFF

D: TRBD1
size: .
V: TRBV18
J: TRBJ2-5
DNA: TGTGCCAGCTCACCGAACCTCGGGACAGTAGAGACCCAGTACTTC
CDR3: CASSPNLGTVETQYF

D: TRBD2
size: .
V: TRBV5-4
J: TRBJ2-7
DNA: TGTGCCAGCAGCTCAACTAGCGGGAGGAGGGACGAGCAGTACTTC
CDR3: CASSSTSGRRDEQYF

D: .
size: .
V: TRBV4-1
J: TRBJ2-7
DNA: TGCGCCAGCAGCCAAGAGGCCCAGGCTATCTCCTACGAGCAGTACTTC
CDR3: CASSQEAQAISYEQYF

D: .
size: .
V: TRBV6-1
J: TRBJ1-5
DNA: TGTGCCAGCAGTGAATTGACAGTGAACAATCAGCCCCAGCATTTT
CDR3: CASSELTVNNQPQHF

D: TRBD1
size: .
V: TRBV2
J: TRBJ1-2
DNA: TGTGCCAGCAGTGAGGGACAGAACTTGAAGGGCTACACCTTC
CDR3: CASSEGQNLKGYTF

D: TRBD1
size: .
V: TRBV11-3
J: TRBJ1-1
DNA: TGTGCCAGCAGCAGCTGGACAGGGGAGAACACTGAAGCTTTCTTT
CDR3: CASSSWTGENTEAFF

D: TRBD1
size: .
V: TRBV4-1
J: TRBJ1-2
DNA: TGCGCCAGCAGCTTACCGACAGGGGGCAGGTCTGGGTATGGCTACACCTTC
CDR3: CASSLPTGGRSGYGYTF

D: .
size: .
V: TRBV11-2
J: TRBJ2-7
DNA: TGTGCCAGCGTCGGTGTAGACAGAACCTACGAGCAGTACTTC
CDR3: CASVGVDRTYEQYF

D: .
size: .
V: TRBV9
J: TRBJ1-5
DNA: TGTGCCAGCAGCCCCCCTAGGCCCCAGCATTTT
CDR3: CASSPPRPQHF

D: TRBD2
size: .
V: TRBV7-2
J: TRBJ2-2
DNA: TGTGCCAGCAGCAGACTAGCGGGAGACACCGGGGAGCTGTTTTTT
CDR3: CASSRLAGDTGELFF

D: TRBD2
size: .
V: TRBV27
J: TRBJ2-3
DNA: TGTGCCAGCAGTTTCCGGCAGCGGGGGGGCACAGATACGCAGTATTTT
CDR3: CASSFRQRGGTDTQYF

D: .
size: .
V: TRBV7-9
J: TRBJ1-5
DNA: TGTGCCAGCAGCTTAGACCGGGATAGCAATCAGCCCCAGCATTTT
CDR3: CASSLDRDSNQPQHF

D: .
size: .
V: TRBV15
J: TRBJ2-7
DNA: TGTGCCACCAGCAGAGAGAGCGTTGGCTCCTACGAGCAGTACTTC
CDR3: CATSRESVGSYEQYF

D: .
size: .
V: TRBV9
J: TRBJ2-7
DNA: TGTGCCAGCAGCGCCGGCGGCGGCGCGGCTTACGAGCAGTACTTC
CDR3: CASSAGGGAAYEQYF

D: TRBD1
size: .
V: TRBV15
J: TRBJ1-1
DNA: TGTGCCACCGCCCGCAGGGGGAGCACTGAAGCTTTCTTT
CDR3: CATARRGSTEAFF